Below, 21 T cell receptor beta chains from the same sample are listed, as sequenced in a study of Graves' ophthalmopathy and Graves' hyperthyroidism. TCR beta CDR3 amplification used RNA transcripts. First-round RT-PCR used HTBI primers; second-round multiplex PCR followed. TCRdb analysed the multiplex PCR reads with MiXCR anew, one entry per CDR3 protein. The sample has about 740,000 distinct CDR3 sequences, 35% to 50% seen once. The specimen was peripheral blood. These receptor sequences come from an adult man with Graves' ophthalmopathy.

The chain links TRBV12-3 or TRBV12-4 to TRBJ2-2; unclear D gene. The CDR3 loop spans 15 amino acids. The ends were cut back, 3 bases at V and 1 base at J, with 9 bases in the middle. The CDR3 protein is CASSFLPQNTGELFF. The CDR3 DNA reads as TGTGCCAGCAGTTTCCTACCTCAGAACACCGGGGAGCTGTTTTTT.

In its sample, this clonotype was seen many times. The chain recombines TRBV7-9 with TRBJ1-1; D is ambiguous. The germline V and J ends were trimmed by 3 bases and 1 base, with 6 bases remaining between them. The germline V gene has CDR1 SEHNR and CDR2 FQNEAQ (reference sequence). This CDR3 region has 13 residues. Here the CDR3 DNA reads TGTGCCAGCAGCTTCCAGCAGAACACTGAAGCTTTCTTT. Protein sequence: CASSFQQNTEAFF.

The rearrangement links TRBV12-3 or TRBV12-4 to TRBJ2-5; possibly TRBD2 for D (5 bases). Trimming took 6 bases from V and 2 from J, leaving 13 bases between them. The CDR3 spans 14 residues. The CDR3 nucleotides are TGTGCCAGCAGCCTTACTAGAGTACAAGAGACCCAGTACTTC. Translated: CASSLTRVQETQYF.

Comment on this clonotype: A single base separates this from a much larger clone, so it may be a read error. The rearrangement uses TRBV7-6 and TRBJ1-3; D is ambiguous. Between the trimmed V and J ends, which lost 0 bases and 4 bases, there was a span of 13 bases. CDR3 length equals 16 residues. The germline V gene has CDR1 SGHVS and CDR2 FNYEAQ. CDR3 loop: CASSLAHGPSGNTIYF. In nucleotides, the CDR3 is TGTGCCAGCAGCTTAGCCCACGGTCCCTCAGGAAACACCATATATTTT. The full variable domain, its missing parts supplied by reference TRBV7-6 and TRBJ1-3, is GAGVSQSPRYKVTKRGQDVALRCDPISGHVSLYWYRQALGQGPEFLTYFNYEAQQDKSGLPNDRFSAERPEGSISTLTIQRTEQRDSAMYRCASSLAHGPSGNTIYFGEGSWLTVV.

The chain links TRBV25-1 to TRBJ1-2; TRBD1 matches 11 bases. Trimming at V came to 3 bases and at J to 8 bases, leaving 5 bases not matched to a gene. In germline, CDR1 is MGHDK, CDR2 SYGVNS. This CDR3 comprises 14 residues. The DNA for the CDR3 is TGTGCCAGCAGTGACCCGGGACAGGGGGACGGCTACACCTTC. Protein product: CASSDPGQGDGYTF.

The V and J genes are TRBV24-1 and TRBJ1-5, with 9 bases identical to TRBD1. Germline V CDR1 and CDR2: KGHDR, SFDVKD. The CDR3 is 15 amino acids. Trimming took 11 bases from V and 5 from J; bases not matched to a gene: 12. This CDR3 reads CASSPQGQGYQPQHF. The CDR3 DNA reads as TGTGCCAGCTCACCCCAGGGACAGGGATATCAGCCCCAGCATTTT.

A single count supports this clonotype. The CDR3 DNA sequence: TGCAGCGTTGCTGCAGGGGGAGGGGAACAGACCCAGTACTTC. It encodes CSVAAGGGEQTQYF. The V call is TRBV29-1, the J call TRBJ2-5; perhaps D is TRBD1 or TRBD2 (7 bases each). This CDR3 contains 14 residues. V was clipped by 4 bases and J by 6 bases, with 18 bases between them. Germline V lookup: CDR1 SQVTM, CDR2 ANQGSEA. The full variable domain, rest sourced from reference TRBV29-1 and TRBJ2-5, is SAVISQKPSRDICQRGTSLTIQCQVDSQVTMMFWYRQQPGQSLTLIATANQGSEATYESGFVIDKFPISRPNLTFSTLTVSNMSPEDSSIYLCSVAAGGGEQTQYFGPGTRLLVL.

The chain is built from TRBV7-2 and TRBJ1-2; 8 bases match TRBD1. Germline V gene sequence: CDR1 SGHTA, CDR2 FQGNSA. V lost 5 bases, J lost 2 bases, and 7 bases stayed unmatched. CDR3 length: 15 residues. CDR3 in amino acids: CASSVERTGNYGYTF. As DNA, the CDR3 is TGTGCCAGCAGCGTTGAGAGGACAGGGAACTATGGCTACACCTTC.

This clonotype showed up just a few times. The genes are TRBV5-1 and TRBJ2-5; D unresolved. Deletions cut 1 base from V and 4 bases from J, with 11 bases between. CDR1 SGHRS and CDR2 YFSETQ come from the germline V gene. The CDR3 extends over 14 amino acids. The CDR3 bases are TGCGCCAGCAGCTTGCAGGCCCCAGCAGAGACCCAGTACTTC. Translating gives CASSLQAPAETQYF.

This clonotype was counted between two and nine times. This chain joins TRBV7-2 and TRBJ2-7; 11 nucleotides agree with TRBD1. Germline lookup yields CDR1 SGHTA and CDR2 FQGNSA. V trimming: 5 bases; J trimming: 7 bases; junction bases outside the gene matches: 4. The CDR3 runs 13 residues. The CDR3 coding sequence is TGTGCCAGCAGCACGGACAGGGGGCGAGAGCAGTACTTC. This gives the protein CASSTDRGREQYF.

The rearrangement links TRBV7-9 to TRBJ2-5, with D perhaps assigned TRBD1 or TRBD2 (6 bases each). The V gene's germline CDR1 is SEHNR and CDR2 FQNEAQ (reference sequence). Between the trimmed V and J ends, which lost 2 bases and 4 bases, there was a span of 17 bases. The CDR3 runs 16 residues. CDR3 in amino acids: CASSLIAGGFGETQYF. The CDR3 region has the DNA TGTGCCAGCAGCTTAATAGCCGGGGGCTTCGGAGAGACCCAGTACTTC.

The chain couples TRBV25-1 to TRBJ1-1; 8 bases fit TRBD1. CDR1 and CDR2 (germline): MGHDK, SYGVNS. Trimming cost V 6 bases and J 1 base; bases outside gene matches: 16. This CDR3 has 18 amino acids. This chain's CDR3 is CASSQRQETTGENTEAFF. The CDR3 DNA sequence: TGTGCCAGCAGCCAACGACAGGAGACGACAGGGGAGAACACTGAAGCTTTCTTT.

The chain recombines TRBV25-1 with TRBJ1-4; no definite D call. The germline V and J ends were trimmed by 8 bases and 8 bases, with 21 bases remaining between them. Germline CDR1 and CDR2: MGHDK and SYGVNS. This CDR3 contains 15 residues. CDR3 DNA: TGTGCCAGCGGTACCCAGGCCTCAATGGGGGAAAAACTGTTTTTT. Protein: CASGTQASMGEKLFF.

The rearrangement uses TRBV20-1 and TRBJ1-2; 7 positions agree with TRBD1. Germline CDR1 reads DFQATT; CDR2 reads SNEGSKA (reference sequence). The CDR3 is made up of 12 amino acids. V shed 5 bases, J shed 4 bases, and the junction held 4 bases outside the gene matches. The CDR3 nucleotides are TGCAGTGCTCGGGACAGAATCTATGGCTACACCTTC. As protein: CSARDRIYGYTF.

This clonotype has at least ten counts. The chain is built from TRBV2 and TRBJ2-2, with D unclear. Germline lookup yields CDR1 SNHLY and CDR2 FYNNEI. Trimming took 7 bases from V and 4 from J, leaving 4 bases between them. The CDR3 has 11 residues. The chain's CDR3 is CASMGTGELFF. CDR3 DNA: TGTGCCAGCATGGGCACCGGGGAGCTGTTTTTT. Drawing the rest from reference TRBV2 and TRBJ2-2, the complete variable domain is EPEVTQTPSHQVTQMGQEVILRCVPISNHLYFYWYRQILGQKVEFLVSFYNNEISEKSEIFDDQFSVERPDGSNFTLKIRSTKLEDSAMYFCASMGTGELFFGEGSRLTVL.

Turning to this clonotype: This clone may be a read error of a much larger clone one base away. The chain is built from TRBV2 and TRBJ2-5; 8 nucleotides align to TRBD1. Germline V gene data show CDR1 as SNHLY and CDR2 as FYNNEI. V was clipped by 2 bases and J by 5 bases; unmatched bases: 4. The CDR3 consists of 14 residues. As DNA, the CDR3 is TGTGCCAGCAGTGAAAGGACAGGGAGGGAGACCCAGTACTTC. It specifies CASSERTGRETQYF.

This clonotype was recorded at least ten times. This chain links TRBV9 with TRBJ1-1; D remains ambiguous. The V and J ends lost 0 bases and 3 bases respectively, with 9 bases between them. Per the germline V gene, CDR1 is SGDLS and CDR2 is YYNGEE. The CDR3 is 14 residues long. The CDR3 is CASSVASDYTEAFF. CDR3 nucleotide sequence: TGTGCCAGCAGCGTAGCTTCGGACTACACTGAAGCTTTCTTT.

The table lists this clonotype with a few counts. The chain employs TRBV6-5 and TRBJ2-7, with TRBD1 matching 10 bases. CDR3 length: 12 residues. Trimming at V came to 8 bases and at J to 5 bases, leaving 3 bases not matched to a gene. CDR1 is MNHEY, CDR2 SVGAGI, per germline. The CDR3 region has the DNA TGTGCCAGCGGACAGGGGGTCCACGAGCAGTACTTC. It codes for CASGQGVHEQYF.

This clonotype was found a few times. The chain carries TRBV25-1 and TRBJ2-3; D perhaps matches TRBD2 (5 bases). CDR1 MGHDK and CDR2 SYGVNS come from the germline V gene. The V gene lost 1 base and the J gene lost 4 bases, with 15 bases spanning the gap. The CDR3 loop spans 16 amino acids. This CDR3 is CASSESFGVVADTQYF. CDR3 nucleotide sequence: TGTGCCAGCAGTGAATCTTTCGGGGTGGTGGCAGATACGCAGTATTTT. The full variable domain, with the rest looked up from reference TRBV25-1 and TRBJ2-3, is EADIYQTPRYLVIGTGKKITLECSQTMGHDKMYWYQQDPGMELHLIHYSYGVNSTEKGDLSSESTVSRIRTEHFPLTLESARPSHTSQYLCASSESFGVVADTQYFGPGTRLTVL.

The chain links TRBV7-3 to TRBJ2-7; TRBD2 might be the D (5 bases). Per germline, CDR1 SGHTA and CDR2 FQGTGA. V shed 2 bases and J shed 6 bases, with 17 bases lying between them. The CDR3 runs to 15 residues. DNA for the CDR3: TGTGCCAGCAGCTTATCGTGGGCAGCACTAGGCGAGCAGTACTTC. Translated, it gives CASSLSWAALGEQYF.

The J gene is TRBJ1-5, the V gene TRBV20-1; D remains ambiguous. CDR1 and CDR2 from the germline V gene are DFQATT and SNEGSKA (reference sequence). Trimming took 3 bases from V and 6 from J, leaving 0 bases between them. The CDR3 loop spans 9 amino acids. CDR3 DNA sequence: TGCAGTGCTAGTCAGCCCCAGCATTTT. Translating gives CSASQPQHF.